One sample yielded the 21 T cell receptor beta chains listed below, sequenced in a study of human T cells and chemical hapten exposure (dated by TCRdb to the early 2020s). In the paper's terms, the time point label means: patch test 1, 2 weeks after DPC sensitization. The treatment or condition label for this specimen denotes: therapeutic diphenylcyclopropenone sensitization with weekly scalp DPC. Library preparation employed RACE. Instrument used: NextSeq 500. TCRdb applied fastp at Q25 and MiXCR to the public reads, then kept only in-frame beta chains. Here each entry gathers all rows of one CDR3 protein and keeps the most common genes and DNA. For this sample the table gives about 380,000 distinct CDR3 sequences, of which roughly 5% were detected only once. The ten biggest clones cover about 2.2% of the sample. Sequencing was performed on whole blood, taken in connection with sensitization to the hapten diphenylcyclopropenone (DPC). The receptors were gathered from a woman in her fifties or sixties with alopecia areata. Some clones in this sample may be carry-over from other donors' samples.

This clonotype has just a few counts. V gene TRBV4-2 combines with J gene TRBJ2-7, with 8 nucleotides matching TRBD2. V dropped 1 base and J dropped 6; count of bases not matched to a gene: 8. CDR1 is LGHNA, CDR2 YNFKEQ, per germline. This CDR3 comprises 15 residues. The CDR3 region is CASSQAAGDPGEQYF. For the CDR3, the DNA is TGTGCCAGCAGCCAAGCAGCGGGAGATCCAGGCGAGCAGTACTTC.

This clonotype occurred many times. This chain joins TRBV27 and TRBJ2-3; D gene uncertain. Germline values: CDR1 MNHEY, CDR2 SMNVEV (reference sequence). V shed 0 bases and J shed 0 bases, with 13 bases lying between them. The CDR3 is 17 residues long. Written as DNA, the CDR3 is TGTGCCAGCAGTTTATCAGTTGGGGAATTCAGCACAGATACGCAGTATTTT. Translated, it gives CASSLSVGEFSTDTQYF.

The chain employs TRBV7-8 and TRBJ1-5, with D possibly matching TRBD1 (5 bases). V dropped 2 bases and J dropped 0 bases, with 20 bases sitting between them. Looked up from germline, CDR1 is SGHVS and CDR2 is FQNEAQ. CDR3 size: 19 residues. The CDR3 loop reads CASSLSPRGKVDSNQPQHF. The CDR3 coding sequence is TGTGCCAGCAGCTTAAGCCCCCGGGGCAAGGTAGATAGCAATCAGCCCCAGCATTTT.

Worth noting for this clonotype: This may be a read error: a much more frequent sequence differs by one nucleotide. V gene TRBV11-3 combines with J gene TRBJ1-3; the D gene is possibly TRBD1 (5 bases). Germline V lookup: CDR1 SGHNT, CDR2 YENEEA. The CDR3 runs to 16 residues. The CDR3 sequence is CVSSPRDSDSGNTIYF. The CDR3 nucleotides are TGTGTCAGCAGCCCACGGGACTCAGACTCTGGAAACACCATATATTTT.

The chain has TRBV12-3 or TRBV12-4 and TRBJ1-5; a weak D match, TRBD1 (6 bases). The CDR3 length is 15 residues. V lost 5 bases and J 9 bases, leaving 20 bases between the germline ends. The CDR3 sequence is CASSTGTGAGGPQHF. The CDR3 nucleotides are TGTGCCAGCAGTACCGGGACGGGGGCAGGTGGGCCCCAGCATTTT.

Many counts were recorded for this clonotype. V gene TRBV27 combines with J gene TRBJ2-5; tentatively, D is TRBD1 (5 bases). CDR1 and CDR2 (germline): MNHEY, SMNVEV (reference sequence). V shed 4 bases and J shed 6 bases, with 21 bases lying between them. The CDR3 runs 16 residues. CDR3 residues: CASSSDPGQGLKTQYF. DNA of the CDR3: TGTGCCAGCAGTTCAGACCCCGGCCAGGGTCTAAAGACCCAGTACTTC.

This clonotype was detected only a few times. The chain has TRBV4-2 and TRBJ1-1; the D is unclear. CDR3 size: 15 residues. V lost 0 bases and J 1 base, leaving 9 bases between the germline ends. Germline loops: CDR1 LGHNA, CDR2 YNFKEQ. In DNA form, the CDR3 reads TGTGCCAGCAGCCAAGAGGTCGGGGAGAACACTGAAGCTTTCTTT. This encodes CASSQEVGENTEAFF.

At least ten counts were recorded for this clonotype. J is TRBJ2-1 and V is TRBV24-1; 12 bases map to TRBD2. Germline V gene lookup returns CDR1 KGHDR and CDR2 SFDVKD. The CDR3 covers 16 residues. V dropped 1 base and J dropped 9; count of bases not matched to a gene: 6. The CDR3 DNA sequence: TGTGCCACCAGTGATTTAGCCCTAGCGGGAGGGAGTGAGCAGTTCTTC. Protein: CATSDLALAGGSEQFF.

Ten or more counts support this clonotype. The chain recombines TRBV6-1 with TRBJ1-6, with D possibly matching TRBD1 (6 bases). Trimming removed 7 bases at V and 6 bases at J, with 10 bases between. Germline assignment: CDR1 MNHNS and CDR2 SASEGT. This CDR3 has 13 residues. The CDR3 DNA reads TGTGCCAGCACCGGGACAATTAATTCACCCCTCCACTTT. It yields the protein CASTGTINSPLHF.

This clonotype was detected a few times. The chain couples TRBV7-2 to TRBJ1-3; no firm D call. The CDR3 extends over 13 amino acids. V was clipped by 1 base and J by 5 bases, with 6 bases between them. Germline CDR1 is SGHTA and CDR2 is FQGNSA. The CDR3 is CASSLGYRNTIYF. CDR3 sequence (DNA): TGTGCCAGCAGCTTAGGTTATAGAAACACCATATATTTT.

In this sample, this clonotype turned up many times. The chain has TRBV29-1 and TRBJ2-3; D is possibly TRBD2 (6 bases). Germline V lookup: CDR1 SQVTM, CDR2 ANQGSEA. V shed 7 bases and J shed 4 bases, with 21 bases lying between them. This CDR3 is 15 amino acids long. The CDR3 sequence is CSASNEGGGADTQYF. The CDR3 coding sequence is TGCAGCGCTAGTAACGAGGGAGGAGGAGCAGATACGCAGTATTTT.

In this sample, this clonotype turned up many times. The chain joins TRBV27 to TRBJ2-7; 9 positions match TRBD1. There are 15 residues in the CDR3. V lost 1 base, J lost 3 bases, and 4 bases stayed unmatched. The germline V gene encodes CDR1 MNHEY and CDR2 SMNVEV (reference sequence). CDR3: CASSLLGTGFYEQYF. The CDR3 bases are TGTGCCAGCAGTTTATTAGGGACAGGGTTCTACGAGCAGTACTTC.

The chain is built from TRBV7-9 and TRBJ2-6; D perhaps matches TRBD1 (6 bases). CDR1 and CDR2 from the germline V gene are SEHNR and FQNEAQ (reference sequence). Trimming pared 5 bases from V and 0 bases from J, leaving 17 bases between. The CDR3 totals 18 residues. Here the CDR3 reads CASSERSNRVSGANVLTF. The CDR3, as DNA: TGTGCCAGCAGCGAAAGATCTAACAGGGTCTCTGGGGCCAACGTCCTGACTTTC.

This clonotype has a count of ten or more. The gene calls are TRBV7-2 and TRBJ2-3; TRBD1 matches 10 bases. Per the germline V gene, CDR1 is SGHTA and CDR2 is FQGNSA. This CDR3 has 19 residues. V shed 5 bases, J shed 0 bases, and the junction held 14 bases outside the gene matches. The CDR3 region is CASSRIFGTGVGSTDTQYF. As DNA, the CDR3 is TGTGCCAGCAGCCGCATTTTCGGGACAGGGGTTGGGAGCACAGATACGCAGTATTTT.

This clonotype was seen repeatedly, ten times or more. The J gene is TRBJ1-4, the V gene TRBV6-1; D is perhaps TRBD1 (5 bases). Germline CDR1 is MNHNS and CDR2 is SASEGT. V was clipped by 4 bases and J by 3 bases, with 9 bases between them. There are 14 residues in the CDR3. CDR3 region: CASSARGANEKLFF. The CDR3 region has the DNA TGTGCCAGCAGTGCAAGAGGGGCTAATGAAAAACTGTTTTTT.

This clonotype was counted between two and nine times. This chain joins TRBV18 and TRBJ2-5; TRBD1 is a possible D gene (7 bases). The length of the CDR3 is 16 residues. The V and J ends lost 3 bases and 4 bases respectively, with 18 bases between them. Looked up from germline, CDR1 is KGHSH and CDR2 is LQKENI. CDR3 nucleotide sequence: TGTGCCAGCTCACCGAGACTGAGGGGGCGGGGAGAGACCCAGTACTTC. Translation gives CASSPRLRGRGETQYF.

This clonotype was observed many times. The V and J genes are TRBV7-9 and TRBJ1-2; D is possibly TRBD1 (5 bases). The germline CDR1 and CDR2 sequences are SEHNR and FQNEAQ (reference sequence). V lost 7 bases and J lost 7, with 19 bases in between. The CDR3 is made up of 14 amino acids. This chain's CDR3 is CASNIEGRGLGYTF. The CDR3 region has the DNA TGTGCCAGCAACATTGAGGGGCGCGGACTTGGCTACACCTTC. Combining the CDR3 with reference TRBV7-9 and TRBJ1-2 gives the whole variable domain DTGVSQNPRHKITKRGQNVTFRCDPISEHNRLYWYRQTLGQGPEFLTYFQNEAQLEKSRLLSDRFSAERPKGSFSTLEIQRTEQGDSAMYLCASNIEGRGLGYTFGSGTRLTVV.

This clonotype was recorded at least ten times. The CDR3 region is CASSPGGTGGTEQYF. The CDR3 nucleotides read TGTGCCAGCTCCCCCGGGGGAACAGGGGGCACCGAGCAGTACTTC. This chain connects TRBV18 to TRBJ2-7; 9 bases line up with TRBD1. The V and J ends lost 6 bases and 6 bases, in that order; junction bases with no gene match: 12. CDR3 length: 15 amino acids. The germline CDR1 and CDR2 sequences are KGHSH and LQKENI.

This clonotype was observed at least ten times. The chain couples TRBV2 to TRBJ1-1; possible D gene TRBD1, 5 bases. The V gene lost 4 bases and the J gene lost 0 bases, with 9 bases spanning the gap. Germline CDR1 is SNHLY and CDR2 is FYNNEI. The CDR3 runs 14 residues. The CDR3 is CASSGGTLNTEAFF. CDR3 nucleotides: TGTGCCAGCAGTGGGGGCACTCTGAACACTGAAGCTTTCTTT.

The chain has TRBV12-3 or TRBV12-4 and TRBJ2-7; 10 bases align to TRBD2. The CDR3 is 15 residues long. Germline trimming cut 5 bases from V and 0 bases from J; bases unmatched to any gene: 4. The CDR3 region is CASSPLAGVSYEQYF. As DNA, the CDR3 is TGTGCCAGCAGTCCCCTAGCGGGAGTCTCCTACGAGCAGTACTTC.

This clonotype has just a few counts. The chain recombines TRBV28 with TRBJ2-7; D unresolved. Germline values: CDR1 MDHEN, CDR2 SYDVKM. Trimming stripped 5 bases from V and 9 bases from J, with 14 bases between. This CDR3 comprises 12 residues. As DNA, the CDR3 is TGTGCCAGCAGTCTACTCCAAGAAGGGCAGTACTTC. Translated, it gives CASSLLQEGQYF.